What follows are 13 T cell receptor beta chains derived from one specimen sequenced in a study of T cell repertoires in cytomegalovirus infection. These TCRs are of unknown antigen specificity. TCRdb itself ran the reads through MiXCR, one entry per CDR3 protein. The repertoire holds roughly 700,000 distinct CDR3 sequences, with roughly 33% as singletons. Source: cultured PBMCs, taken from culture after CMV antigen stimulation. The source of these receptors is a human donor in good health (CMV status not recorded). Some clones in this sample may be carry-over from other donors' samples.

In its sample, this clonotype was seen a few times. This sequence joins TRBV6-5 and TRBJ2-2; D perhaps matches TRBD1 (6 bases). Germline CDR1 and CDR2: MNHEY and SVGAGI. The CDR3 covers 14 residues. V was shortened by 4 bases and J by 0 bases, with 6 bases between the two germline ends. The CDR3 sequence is CASSWTANTGELFF. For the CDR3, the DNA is TGTGCCAGCAGTTGGACAGCGAACACCGGGGAGCTGTTTTTT.

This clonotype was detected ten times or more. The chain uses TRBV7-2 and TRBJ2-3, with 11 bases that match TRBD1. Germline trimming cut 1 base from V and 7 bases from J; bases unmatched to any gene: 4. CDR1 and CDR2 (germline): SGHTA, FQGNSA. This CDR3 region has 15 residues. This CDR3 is CASSLVGTGGYTQYF. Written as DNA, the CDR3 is TGTGCCAGCAGCTTAGTCGGGACAGGGGGATATACGCAGTATTTT.

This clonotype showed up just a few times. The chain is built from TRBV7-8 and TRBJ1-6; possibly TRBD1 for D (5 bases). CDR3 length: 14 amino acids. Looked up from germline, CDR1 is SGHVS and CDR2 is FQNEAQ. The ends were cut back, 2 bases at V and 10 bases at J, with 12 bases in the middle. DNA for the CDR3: TGTGCCAGCAGCTTATCCCGGGGGGAATCACCCCTCCACTTT. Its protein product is CASSLSRGESPLHF.

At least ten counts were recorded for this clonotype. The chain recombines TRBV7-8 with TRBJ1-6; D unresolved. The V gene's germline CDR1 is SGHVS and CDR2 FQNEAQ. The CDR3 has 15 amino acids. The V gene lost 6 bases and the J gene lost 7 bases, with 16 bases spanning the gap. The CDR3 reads CASRRRRDQNSPLHF. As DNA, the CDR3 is TGTGCCAGCAGGAGACGGCGAGACCAAAATTCACCCCTCCACTTT.

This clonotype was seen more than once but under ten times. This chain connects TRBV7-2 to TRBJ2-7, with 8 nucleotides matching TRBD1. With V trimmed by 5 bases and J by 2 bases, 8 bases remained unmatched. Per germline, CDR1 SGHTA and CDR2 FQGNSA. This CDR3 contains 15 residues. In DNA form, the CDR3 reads TGTGCCAGCAGCCTCCGTCGACAGGGGCCCTACGAGCAGTACTTC. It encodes CASSLRRQGPYEQYF.

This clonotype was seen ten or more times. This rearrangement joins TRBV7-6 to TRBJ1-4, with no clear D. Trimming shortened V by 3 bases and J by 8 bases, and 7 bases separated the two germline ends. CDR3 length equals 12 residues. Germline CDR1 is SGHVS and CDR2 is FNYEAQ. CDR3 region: CASSLSGEKLFF. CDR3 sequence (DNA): TGTGCCAGCAGCTTGTCCGGAGAAAAACTGTTTTTT. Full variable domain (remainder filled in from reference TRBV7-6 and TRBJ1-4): GAGVSQSPRYKVTKRGQDVALRCDPISGHVSLYWYRQALGQGPEFLTYFNYEAQQDKSGLPNDRFSAERPEGSISTLTIQRTEQRDSAMYRCASSLSGEKLFFGSGTQLSVL.

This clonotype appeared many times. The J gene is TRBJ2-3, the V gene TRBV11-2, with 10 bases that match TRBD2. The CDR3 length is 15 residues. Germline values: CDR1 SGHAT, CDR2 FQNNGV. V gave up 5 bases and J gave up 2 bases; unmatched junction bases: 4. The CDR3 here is CASSPGLANTDTQYF. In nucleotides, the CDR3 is TGTGCCAGCAGCCCGGGACTAGCGAACACAGATACGCAGTATTTT.

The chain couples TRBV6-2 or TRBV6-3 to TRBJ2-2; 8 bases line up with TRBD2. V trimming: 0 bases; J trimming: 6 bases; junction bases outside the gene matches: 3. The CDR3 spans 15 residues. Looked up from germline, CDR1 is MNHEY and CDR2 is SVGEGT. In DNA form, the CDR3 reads TGTGCCAGCAGTTACTCCAGCGGGAGTGCCGGGGAGCTGTTTTTT. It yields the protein CASSYSSGSAGELFF.

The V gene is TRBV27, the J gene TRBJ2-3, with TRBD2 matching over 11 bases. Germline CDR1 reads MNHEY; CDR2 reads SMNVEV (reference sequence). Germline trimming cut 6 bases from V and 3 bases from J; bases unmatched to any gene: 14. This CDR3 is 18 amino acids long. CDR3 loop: CASSFGSGRAWGTDTQYF. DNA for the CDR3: TGTGCCAGCAGCTTTGGTAGCGGGAGGGCCTGGGGAACAGATACGCAGTATTTT.

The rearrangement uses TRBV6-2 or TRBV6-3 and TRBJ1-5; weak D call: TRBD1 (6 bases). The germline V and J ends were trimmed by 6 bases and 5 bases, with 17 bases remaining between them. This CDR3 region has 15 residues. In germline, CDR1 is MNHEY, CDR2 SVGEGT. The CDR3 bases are TGTGCCAGCAGAGGCCACGGGGGCCTCGATCAGCCCCAGCATTTT. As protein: CASRGHGGLDQPQHF.

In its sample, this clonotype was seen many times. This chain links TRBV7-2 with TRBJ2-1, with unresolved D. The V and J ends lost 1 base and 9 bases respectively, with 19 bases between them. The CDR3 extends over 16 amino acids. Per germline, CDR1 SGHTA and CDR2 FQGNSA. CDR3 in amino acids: CASSLGTRSLIGEQFF. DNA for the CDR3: TGTGCCAGCAGCTTAGGGACCCGTTCGTTAATTGGTGAGCAGTTCTTC.

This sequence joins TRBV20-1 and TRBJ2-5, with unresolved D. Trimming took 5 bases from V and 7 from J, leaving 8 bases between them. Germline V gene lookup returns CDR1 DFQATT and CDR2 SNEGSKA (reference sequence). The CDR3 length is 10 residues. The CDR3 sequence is CSAAPPTQYF. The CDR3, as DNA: TGCAGTGCTGCCCCCCCGACCCAGTACTTC.

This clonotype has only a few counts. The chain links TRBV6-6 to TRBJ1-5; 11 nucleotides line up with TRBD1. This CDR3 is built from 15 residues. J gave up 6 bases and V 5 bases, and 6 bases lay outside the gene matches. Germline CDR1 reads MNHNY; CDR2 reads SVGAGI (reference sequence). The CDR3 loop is CASSVTGTGGQPQHF. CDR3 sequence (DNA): TGTGCCAGCAGTGTCACTGGGACAGGGGGTCAGCCCCAGCATTTT.